The T cell receptor (beta chain) under discussion was sequenced for a study of control samples from healthy donors and cancer patients. This clone was observed a single time. Germline CDR1 is SGHRS and CDR2 is YFSETQ. The V gene lost 0 bases and the J gene lost 0 bases, with 4 bases spanning the gap. The CDR3 totals 15 residues. TCRdb's table, derived via immunoSEQ multiplex PCR, lists solely in-frame clones and lacks some. In the table there are about 140,000 clones, about 85% of which are singletons. The sequenced material came from blood. The sequence was collected from a woman under 40 in good health. V and J are TRBV5-1 and TRBJ1-6; D remains unclear. CDR3 loop: CASSLESSYNSPLHF. As DNA, the CDR3 is TGCGCCAGCAGCTTGGAGAGCTCCTATAATTCACCCCTCCACTTT.